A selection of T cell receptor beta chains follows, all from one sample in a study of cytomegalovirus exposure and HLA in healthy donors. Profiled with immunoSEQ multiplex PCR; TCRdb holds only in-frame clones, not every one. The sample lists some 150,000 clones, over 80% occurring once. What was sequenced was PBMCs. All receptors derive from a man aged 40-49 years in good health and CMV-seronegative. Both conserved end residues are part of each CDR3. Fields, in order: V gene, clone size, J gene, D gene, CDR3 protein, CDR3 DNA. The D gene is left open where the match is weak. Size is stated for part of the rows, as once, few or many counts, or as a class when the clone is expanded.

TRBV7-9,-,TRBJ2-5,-,CASTREGGSETQYF,TGTGCCAGCACCAGAGAAGGGGGATCGGAGACCCAGTACTTC
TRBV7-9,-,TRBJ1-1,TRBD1,CASSPLTGTDTEAFF,TGTGCCAGCAGCCCGTTGACCGGGACAGACACTGAAGCTTTCTTT
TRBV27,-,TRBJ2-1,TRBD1,CASRLRQGFPDEQFF,TGTGCCAGCAGGCTCCGACAGGGCTTCCCAGATGAGCAGTTCTTC
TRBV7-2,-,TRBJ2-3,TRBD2,CASRLAGVFDTQYF,TGTGCCAGCAGGCTAGCGGGGGTATTTGATACGCAGTATTTT
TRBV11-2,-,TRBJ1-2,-,CASSTKAGYTF,TGTGCCAGCAGCACTAAGGCTGGCTACACCTTC
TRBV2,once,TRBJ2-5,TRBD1,CASSVQGKKETQYF,TGTGCCAGCAGCGTACAGGGGAAGAAGGAGACCCAGTACTTC
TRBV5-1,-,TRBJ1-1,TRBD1,CASSWTGGGNTEAFF,TGCGCCAGCAGCTGGACAGGGGGCGGGAACACTGAAGCTTTCTTT
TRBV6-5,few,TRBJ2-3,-,CASRTTTASTDTQYF,TGTGCCAGCCGGACAACCACCGCAAGCACAGATACGCAGTATTTT
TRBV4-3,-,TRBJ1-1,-,CASSQGEGDTEAFF,TGCGCCAGCAGCCAGGGGGAGGGTGACACTGAAGCTTTCTTT
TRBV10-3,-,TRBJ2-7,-,CAISEAGFGGYEQYF,TGTGCCATCAGTGAGGCGGGGTTCGGTGGATACGAGCAGTACTTC
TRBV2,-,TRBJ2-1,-,CASRPRDTYNEQFF,TGTGCCAGCAGGCCCCGGGACACTTACAATGAGCAGTTCTTC
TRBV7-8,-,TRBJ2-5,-,CASSLMPGEGGTQYF,TGTGCCAGCAGCTTAATGCCAGGGGAGGGGGGTACCCAGTACTTC
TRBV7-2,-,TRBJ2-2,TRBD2,CVSSRSGSTMVGELFF,TGTGTCAGCAGCAGGAGCGGGAGCACCATGGTAGGGGAGCTGTTTTTT
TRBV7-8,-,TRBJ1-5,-,CASSLGRQRPNQPQHF,TGTGCCAGCAGCTTAGGGAGACAGAGGCCCAATCAGCCCCAGCATTTT
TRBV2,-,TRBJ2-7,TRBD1,CASSFDRVPSYEQYF,TGTGCCAGCAGTTTTGACAGGGTTCCTTCCTACGAGCAGTACTTC
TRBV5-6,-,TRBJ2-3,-,CASSLGLVQDTQYF,TGTGCCAGCAGCTTGGGATTAGTCCAAGATACGCAGTATTTT
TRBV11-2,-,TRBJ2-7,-,CASSWGVGLATYEQYF,TGTGCCAGCAGCTGGGGGGTGGGGCTAGCGACCTACGAGCAGTACTTC
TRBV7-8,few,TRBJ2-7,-,CASSSGLTYEQYF,TGTGCCAGCAGCTCGGGTCTCACCTACGAGCAGTACTTC
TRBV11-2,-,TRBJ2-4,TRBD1,CASSLGQGYF,TGTGCCAGCAGCTTAGGACAGGGTTACTTC
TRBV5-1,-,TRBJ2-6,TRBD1,CASSLRADRVGANVLTF,TGCGCCAGCAGCTTGCGGGCTGACAGGGTTGGGGCCAACGTCCTGACTTTC
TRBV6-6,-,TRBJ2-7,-,CASRRSGGTYEQYF,TGTGCCAGCAGACGGTCGGGGGGCACCTACGAGCAGTACTTC
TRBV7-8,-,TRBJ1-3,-,CASIPSPPTSGTIYF,TGTGCCAGCATTCCCAGTCCACCGACGTCAGGCACCATATATTTT
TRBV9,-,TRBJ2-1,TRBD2,CASSVASGGYNEQFF,TGTGCCAGCAGCGTAGCCAGCGGGGGCTACAATGAGCAGTTCTTC
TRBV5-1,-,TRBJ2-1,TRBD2,CASSFRLAGEGYEQFF,TGCGCCAGCAGCTTTAGGCTAGCGGGAGAGGGGTATGAGCAGTTCTTC
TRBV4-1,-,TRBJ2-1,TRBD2,CASSQGLAGENEQFF,TGCGCCAGCAGCCAAGGACTAGCGGGGGAGAATGAGCAGTTCTTC
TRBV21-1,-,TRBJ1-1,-,CASSKEGGSTEAFF,TGTGCCAGCAGCAAAGAGGGGGGGAGCACTGAAGCTTTCTTT
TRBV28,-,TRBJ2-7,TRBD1,CASRAGGAEEQYF,TGTGCCAGCAGGGCAGGGGGCGCGGAGGAGCAGTACTTC
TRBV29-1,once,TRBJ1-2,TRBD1,CSVGTETSKLGYTF,TGCAGCGTAGGGACAGAAACCTCGAAGCTGGGCTACACCTTC
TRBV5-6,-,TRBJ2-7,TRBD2,CASSYGTSHEQYF,TGTGCCAGCAGCTACGGGACTAGCCACGAGCAGTACTTC
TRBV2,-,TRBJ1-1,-,CASSGVSAMNTEAFF,TGTGCCAGCAGTGGCGTCTCCGCTATGAACACTGAAGCTTTCTTT
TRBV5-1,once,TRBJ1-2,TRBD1,CASSLEGTGAYGYTF,TGCGCCAGCAGCTTGGAAGGGACAGGGGCCTATGGCTACACCTTC
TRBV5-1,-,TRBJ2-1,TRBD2,CASSLGAGGPNEQFF,TGCGCCAGCAGCTTGGGGGCGGGAGGCCCAAATGAGCAGTTCTTC
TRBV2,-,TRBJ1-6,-,CASRETTSNSPLHF,TGTGCCAGCAGGGAGACAACTAGTAATTCACCCCTCCACTTT
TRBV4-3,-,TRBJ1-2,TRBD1,CASSQDFGTGGNYGYTF,TGCGCCAGCAGCCAAGATTTTGGGACAGGGGGAAACTATGGCTACACCTTC
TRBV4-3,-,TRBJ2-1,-,CASSQPGSSYNEQFF,TGCGCCAGCAGCCAACCAGGAAGCTCCTACAATGAGCAGTTCTTC
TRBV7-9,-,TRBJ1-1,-,CSSSLASGNTEAFF,TGTTCCAGCAGTTTAGCTTCGGGGAACACTGAAGCTTTCTTT
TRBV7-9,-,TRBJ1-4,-,CASRLLTGEKLFF,TGTGCCAGCAGGTTGTTAACAGGAGAAAAACTGTTTTTT